The rows below give T cell receptor beta chains drawn from one sample of a study of blood T cells in healthy people across ages. MiXCR, run by TCRdb on the 5' RACE reads, gives a single entry per CDR3 protein. The sample consists of about 670,000 distinct CDR3 sequences, roughly two fifths of them appearing once. The source material was blood. These receptors were obtained from an elderly man in good health. CDR3s include the opening cysteine and the closing phenylalanine or tryptophan. A D gene is named only where the DNA matches it firmly. Size tells how often a clone was seen (once, few, many) or the class of an expanded clone, and some rows leave it out.

size,length,D,V,J,DNA,CDR3
NA,14,TRBD1,TRBV6-6,TRBJ2-1,TGTGCCAGCAGTTCTACAGGGGGCTCGGATGAGCAGTTCTTC,CASSSTGGSDEQFF
NA,16,TRBD2,TRBV27,TRBJ2-7,TGTGCCAGCAGTTTTGGGTCTAGCGGGACTACCGACGAGCAGTACTTC,CASSFGSSGTTDEQYF
few,14,NA,TRBV29-1,TRBJ1-2,TGCAGCGTTGAAACGGCGGGTTCTAACTATGGCTACACCTTC,CSVETAGSNYGYTF
few,15,NA,TRBV9,TRBJ1-1,TGTGCCAGCAGCGTAGCAGGGGATCGGAACACTGAAGCTTTCTTT,CASSVAGDRNTEAFF
NA,15,NA,TRBV3-1,TRBJ2-3,TGTGCCAGCAGCCCCCGAGTAACTAGCACAGATACGCAGTATTTT,CASSPRVTSTDTQYF
NA,15,TRBD1,TRBV6-2/TRBV6-3,TRBJ1-5,TGTGCCAGCAGATCGACAGGGGGGGGCAATCAGCCCCAGCATTTT,CASRSTGGGNQPQHF
NA,13,NA,TRBV7-2,TRBJ2-1,TGTGCGACGCACACGGAGTTCCACAATGAGCAGTTCTTC,CATHTEFHNEQFF
few,17,TRBD2,TRBV7-2,TRBJ2-5,TGTGCCAGCAGCCCTCAGACTAGCGGGGGCCGGGGAAAGACCCAGTACTTC,CASSPQTSGGRGKTQYF
NA,10,NA,TRBV29-1,TRBJ1-2,TGCAGCGTTGGAAGGGAGGGCTACACCTTC,CSVGREGYTF
NA,16,TRBD2,TRBV7-2,TRBJ2-7,TGTGCCAGCAGCTTAGGGTCGCGGGGGGTAACTTACGAGCAGTACTTC,CASSLGSRGVTYEQYF
many,17,TRBD1,TRBV5-6,TRBJ1-2,TGTGCCAGCAACTCTGGCTCATCCGGGACAGCTAACTATGGCTACACCTTC,CASNSGSSGTANYGYTF
NA,15,TRBD1,TRBV2,TRBJ2-7,TGTGCCAGCAGTGCGGAGCAGGGGGAGTACTACGAGCAGTACTTC,CASSAEQGEYYEQYF
NA,12,NA,TRBV20-1,TRBJ1-6,TGCAGTGCTAGAGCCTCTGGTGTACCCCTCCACTTT,CSARASGVPLHF
NA,15,NA,TRBV6-5,TRBJ1-5,TGTGCCAGCAGTTACTCGCCCCCAAACGATCAGCCCCAGCATTTT,CASSYSPPNDQPQHF
many,13,NA,TRBV4-3,TRBJ2-3,TGCGCCAGCAGCCAAGATGAGCGGACGGGGCAGTATTTT,CASSQDERTGQYF
few,14,NA,TRBV6-2/TRBV6-3,TRBJ2-7,TGTGCCAGCAGTTGGAACAGAGTCCCCTACGAGCAGTACTTC,CASSWNRVPYEQYF
NA,16,NA,TRBV6-1,TRBJ2-3,TGTGCCAGCACCAAAGGGAAGGCCGGCAGCGCGGATACGCAGTATTTT,CASTKGKAGSADTQYF
NA,14,TRBD1,TRBV29-1,TRBJ1-2,TGCAGCGTGAGGGACAGGGGCGAGGATAGTGGCTACACCTTC,CSVRDRGEDSGYTF
NA,16,TRBD2,TRBV12-3/TRBV12-4,TRBJ2-1,TGTGCCAGCACCAGAACTAGCGAAAGTCCCTACAATGAGCAGTTCTTC,CASTRTSESPYNEQFF
NA,15,TRBD1,TRBV24-1,TRBJ2-1,TGTGCCACCAGCTCCAACAGGGGAACCTACAATGAGCAGTTCTTC,CATSSNRGTYNEQFF
NA,16,TRBD2,TRBV7-8,TRBJ2-7,TGTGCCAGCAGCTTAGATAGCGGGGGCGTCAGTTACGAGCAGTACTTC,CASSLDSGGVSYEQYF
NA,14,TRBD1,TRBV28,TRBJ1-2,TGTGCCAGCAGTGCTCCGGGACAGGGCGGAGGCTACACCTTC,CASSAPGQGGGYTF
NA,14,NA,TRBV13,TRBJ2-1,TGTGCCAGCAGCTTAGTTCAGCGTGCGGATGAGCAGTTCTTC,CASSLVQRADEQFF
NA,16,TRBD1,TRBV30,TRBJ1-3,TGTGCCTGGAGCGGGACAGGCAGATTTATCGGAAACACCATATATTTT,CAWSGTGRFIGNTIYF
NA,15,TRBD2,TRBV6-2/TRBV6-3,TRBJ2-1,TGTGCCAGCAGCCGCCCCGCCGGGACTAGCGGTGAGCAGTTCTTC,CASSRPAGTSGEQFF
NA,12,NA,TRBV29-1,TRBJ1-5,TGCAGCGTTGTCACGGGCAATCAGCCCCAGCATTTT,CSVVTGNQPQHF
many,14,NA,TRBV7-2,TRBJ2-7,TGTGCCAGCAGCAGGGGCCCCGGAGCCTACGAGCAGTACTTC,CASSRGPGAYEQYF
NA,17,TRBD2,TRBV20-1,TRBJ2-3,TGCAGTGCTAGGGGACTAGCGGGGGCTACTAGCACAGATACGCAGTATTTT,CSARGLAGATSTDTQYF
NA,18,NA,TRBV11-2,TRBJ2-4,TGTGCCAGCAGCTGGGCGGGTGGGGTTAGGATGGCCAAAAACATTCAGTACTTC,CASSWAGGVRMAKNIQYF
few,13,NA,TRBV4-3,TRBJ2-7,TGCGCCAGCAGCCAAACTTCGACCCACGAGCAGTACTTC,CASSQTSTHEQYF
few,17,TRBD1,TRBV11-2,TRBJ2-2,TGTGCCAGCAGCTCGTCCTCCGGGACAGGGAACACCGGGGAGCTGTTTTTT,CASSSSSGTGNTGELFF
few,15,NA,TRBV7-2,TRBJ2-1,TGTGCCAGCAGCATGGGACTGGCGCCCTACAATGAGCGGTACTTC,CASSMGLAPYNERYF
few,12,NA,TRBV27,TRBJ1-2,TGTGCCAGCACTTCCTCGGGCTATGGCTACACCTTC,CASTSSGYGYTF